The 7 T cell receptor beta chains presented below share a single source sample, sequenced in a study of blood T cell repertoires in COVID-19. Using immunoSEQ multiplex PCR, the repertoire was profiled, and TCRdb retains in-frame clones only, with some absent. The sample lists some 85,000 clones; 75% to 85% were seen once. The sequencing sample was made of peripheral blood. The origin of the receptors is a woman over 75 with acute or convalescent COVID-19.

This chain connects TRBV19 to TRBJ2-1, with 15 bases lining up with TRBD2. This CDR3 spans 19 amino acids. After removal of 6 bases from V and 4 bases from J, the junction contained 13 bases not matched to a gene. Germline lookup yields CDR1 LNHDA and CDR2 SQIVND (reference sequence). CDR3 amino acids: CASRSSGLAGGPGYNEQFF. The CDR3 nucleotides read TGTGCCAGTAGGAGCTCAGGACTAGCGGGAGGGCCGGGGTACAATGAGCAGTTCTTC.

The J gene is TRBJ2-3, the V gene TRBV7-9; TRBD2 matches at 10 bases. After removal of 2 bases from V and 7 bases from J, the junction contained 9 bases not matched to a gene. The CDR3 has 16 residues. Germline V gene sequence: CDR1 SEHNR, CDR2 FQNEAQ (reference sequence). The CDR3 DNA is TGTGCCAGCAGCTTACGGGCTAGCGGGAGAGGTTATACGCAGTATTTT. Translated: CASSLRASGRGYTQYF. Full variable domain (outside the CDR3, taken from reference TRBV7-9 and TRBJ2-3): DTGVSQNPRHKITKRGQNVTFRCDPISEHNRLYWYRQTLGQGPEFLTYFQNEAQLEKSRLLSDRFSAERPKGSFSTLEIQRTEQGDSAMYLCASSLRASGRGYTQYFGPGTRLTVL.

CDR3 sequence: CASSYPGTGASGNTIYF. CDR3 bases: TGTGCCAGCAGCTACCCCGGGACAGGGGCTAGTGGAAACACCATATATTTT. The V call is TRBV11-2, the J call TRBJ1-3, with 10 bases identical to TRBD1. The CDR3 has 17 amino acids. CDR1 is SGHAT, CDR2 FQNNGV, per germline. J lost 3 bases, V lost 4 bases, and 9 bases had no gene match. Full variable domain (rest looked up from reference TRBV11-2 and TRBJ1-3): EAGVAQSPRYKIIEKRQSVAFWCNPISGHATLYWYQQILGQGPKLLIQFQNNGVVDDSQLPKDRFSAERLKGVDSTLKIQPAKLEDSAVYLCASSYPGTGASGNTIYFGEGSWLTVV.

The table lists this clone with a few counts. DNA for the CDR3: TGTGCCACCAGCAGAGCCTTTGGGACAGCCACCTACGAGCAGTACTTC. Its translation: CATSRAFGTATYEQYF. This chain links TRBV15 with TRBJ2-7, with TRBD1 matching over 7 bases. CDR1 and CDR2 (germline): LNHNV, YYDKDF (reference sequence). This CDR3 is 16 amino acids long. The trim removed 1 base at V and 2 bases at J, leaving 8 bases unmatched.

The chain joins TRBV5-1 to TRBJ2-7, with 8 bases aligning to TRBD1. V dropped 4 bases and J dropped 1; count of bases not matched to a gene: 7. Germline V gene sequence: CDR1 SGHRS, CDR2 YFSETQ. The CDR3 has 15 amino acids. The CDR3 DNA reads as TGCGCCAGCAGCCCGGCAGGGGGCGTTTCCTACGAGCAGTACTTC. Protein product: CASSPAGGVSYEQYF.

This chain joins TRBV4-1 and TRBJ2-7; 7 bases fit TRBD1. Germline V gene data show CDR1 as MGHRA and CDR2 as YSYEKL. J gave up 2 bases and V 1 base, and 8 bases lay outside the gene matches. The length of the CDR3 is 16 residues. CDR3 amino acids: CASSQVPGQHTYEQYF. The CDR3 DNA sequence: TGCGCCAGCAGCCAAGTTCCGGGACAGCATACCTACGAGCAGTACTTC.

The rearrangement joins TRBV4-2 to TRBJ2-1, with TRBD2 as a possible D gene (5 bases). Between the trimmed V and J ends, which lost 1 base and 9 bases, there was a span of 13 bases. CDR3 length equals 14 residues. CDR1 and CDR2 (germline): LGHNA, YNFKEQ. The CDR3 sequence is CASSQGRDEGEQFF. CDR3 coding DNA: TGTGCCAGCAGCCAAGGCCGGGATGAGGGTGAGCAGTTCTTC.